This T cell receptor (beta chain) was identified in a study of blood T cell repertoires in COVID-19. Across the whole study: Acute and convalescent COVID-19 specimens originated in the United States, Italy and Spain.

Only in-frame clones appear in the TCRdb table, and some are missing; sequencing was by immunoSEQ multiplex PCR. The data hold 150,000 to 250,000 clones, with roughly 92% observed a single time. Germline V gene sequence: CDR1 MGHRA, CDR2 YSYEKL. Trimming shortened V by 2 bases and J by 2 bases, and 12 bases separated the two germline ends. CDR3 length equals 16 residues. This TCR was sampled from a man aged 25-45 years with COVID-19, enrolled during active disease. Sequenced material: peripheral blood. V usage is TRBV4-1 and J usage is TRBJ1-4; D is possibly TRBD1 (5 bases). The CDR3 region has the DNA TGCGCCAGCAGCCAATCCCTGGGGGGTACTAATGAAAAACTGTTTTTT. This sequence encodes CASSQSLGGTNEKLFF.